A selection of T cell receptor beta chains follows, all from one sample in a study of blood T cell repertoires in COVID-19. Data came from immunoSEQ multiplex PCR; TCRdb stores just in-frame clones and leaves some out. The table has approximately 100,000 clones, around 84% seen once; the top ten hold around 38%. Sequenced input: peripheral blood. The origin of the receptors is a man older than 75 with acute or convalescent COVID-19. CDR3s include the opening cysteine and the closing phenylalanine or tryptophan. Each record gives: J gene, V gene, clone size, D gene, CDR3 DNA, CDR3 protein. D genes are given only for firm matches. The size field is filled for only some rows; it gives once, few, many or a size class.

TRBJ2-7	TRBV29-1	NA	TRBD1	TGCAGCGTTGACGATGGGACAGGAGAAAACTACGAGCAGTACTTC	CSVDDGTGENYEQYF
TRBJ2-2	TRBV7-2	NA	TRBD2	TGTGCCAGCAGCTTAGAGGGCGGGGGACTTAACACCGGGGAGCTGTTTTTT	CASSLEGGGLNTGELFF
TRBJ2-1	TRBV2	NA	TRBD2	TGTGCCAGCAGTGAAGGACTAGCGGGAGGAAATGAGCAGTTCTTC	CASSEGLAGGNEQFF
TRBJ1-5	TRBV19	few	NA	TGTGCCGCCTCGGGAGGGGTCGATCAGCCCCAGCATTTT	CAASGGVDQPQHF
TRBJ1-5	TRBV6-4	NA	NA	TGTGCCAGCAGTGAGGGCTTTCGTCAGCCCCAGCATTTT	CASSEGFRQPQHF
TRBJ2-7	TRBV2	NA	NA	TGTGCCAGCAGTGAGGCTCAGGGCGGCGAGCAGTACTTC	CASSEAQGGEQYF
TRBJ1-3	TRBV15	NA	TRBD1	TGTGCCACCAGCCTTGAGGGACAGGGCATAAACACCATATATTTT	CATSLEGQGINTIYF
TRBJ2-1	TRBV7-2	NA	TRBD2	TGTGCCAGCAGGCCCTCGGGCGGGAGGAGCTCCTACAATGAGCAGTTCTTC	CASRPSGGRSSYNEQFF
TRBJ2-1	TRBV7-8	NA	TRBD2	TGTGCCAGCAGCTTAGTCGGGGGGGTGCGGAATGAGCAGTTCTTC	CASSLVGGVRNEQFF
TRBJ1-4	TRBV7-2	once	NA	TGTGCCAGCAGCTACATCAGGGGATTAGGCGAAAAACTGTTTTTT	CASSYIRGLGEKLFF
TRBJ2-2	TRBV11-3	NA	NA	TGTGCCAGCAGCTTAGATAGTCAGCTAGTAAACACCGGGGAGCTGTTTTTT	CASSLDSQLVNTGELFF
TRBJ1-5	TRBV12-3/TRBV12-4	NA	NA	TGTGCCAGCAGTTCCCGGGTCAATCAGCCCCAGCATTTT	CASSSRVNQPQHF
TRBJ2-1	TRBV5-1	NA	TRBD1	TGCGCCAGCAGCTCCCGACAGGGGCTCTACAATGAGCAGTTCTTC	CASSSRQGLYNEQFF
TRBJ1-5	TRBV28	NA	TRBD1	TGTGCCAGATCGACAGGGAATCAGCCCCAGCATTTT	CARSTGNQPQHF
TRBJ1-1	TRBV5-4	NA	NA	TGTGCCAGCAGCCAAAGACAGTGGAAGGACACTGAAGCTTTCTTT	CASSQRQWKDTEAFF
TRBJ2-1	TRBV11-2	NA	NA	TGTGCCAGCAGCCGGAACGGGATCTATGAGCAGTTCTTC	CASSRNGIYEQFF
TRBJ2-7	TRBV18	NA	TRBD1	TGTGCCAGCTCACCGGGACAGGGTAGCTCGGCCTACGAGCAGTACTTC	CASSPGQGSSAYEQYF
TRBJ2-1	TRBV5-1	NA	TRBD1	TGCGCCAGCGGGGCCCCAGGGGGCGCCTCCTACAATGAGCAGTTCTTC	CASGAPGGASYNEQFF
TRBJ1-5	TRBV30	NA	NA	TGTGCCTGGAACACCCGTGCAACAGATCAGCCCCAGCATTTT	CAWNTRATDQPQHF
TRBJ2-7	TRBV5-6	NA	TRBD2	TGTGCCAGCAGCTTGGCACTAGCGGGATTCTCCTACGAGCAGTACTTC	CASSLALAGFSYEQYF
TRBJ1-5	TRBV6-2/TRBV6-3	NA	NA	TGTGCCAGCAGTTACTCGTTGTCGGCTCGAGGGGGTCAGCCCCAGCATTTT	CASSYSLSARGGQPQHF
TRBJ2-5	TRBV7-2	NA	NA	TGTGCCAGCAGCTTGGTAGGGGAAGAGACCCAGTACTTC	CASSLVGEETQYF
TRBJ2-5	TRBV19	NA	TRBD1	TGTGCCAGTAGCGCGGGACAGGGGGACCAAGAGACCCAGTACTTC	CASSAGQGDQETQYF
TRBJ1-6	TRBV12-3/TRBV12-4	NA	NA	TGTGCCAGCAGTTTTGACAGAAATTCACCCCTCCACTTT	CASSFDRNSPLHF
TRBJ2-3	TRBV7-2	NA	TRBD2	TGTGCCAGCAGCGCAGCGGGAGGAGGCACAGATACGCAGTATTTT	CASSAAGGGTDTQYF
TRBJ2-7	TRBV7-8	NA	TRBD2	TGTGCCAGCAGCTTCGGACTAGCGGGAGACTACGAGCAGTACTTC	CASSFGLAGDYEQYF
TRBJ1-5	TRBV19	once	NA	TGTGCCAGTAGTTGGGGGGTAGGAGATCAGCCCCAGCATTTT	CASSWGVGDQPQHF
TRBJ2-3	TRBV4-2	NA	TRBD2	TGTGCCAGCAGCCAAGACCAAGCAAGCGGGAGCAGTACGCAGTATTTT	CASSQDQASGSSTQYF
TRBJ2-7	TRBV27	NA	NA	TGTGCCAGCAGTTACAACAGGGTTAGCTCCTACGAGCAGTACTTC	CASSYNRVSSYEQYF
TRBJ2-1	TRBV3-1/TRBV3-2	NA	TRBD2	TGTGCCAGCAGCCAGGTGGCTGGGCGGGAGAGCTCCTACAATGAGCAGTTCTTC	CASSQVAGRESSYNEQFF
TRBJ1-2	TRBV28	NA	TRBD1	TGTGCCAGTACGGGACAGGCCGTTAGCTACACCTTC	CASTGQAVSYTF
TRBJ1-4	TRBV7-8	NA	NA	TGTGCCAGCAGCTTAGCCGCAGCAACTAATGAAAAACTGTTTTTT	CASSLAAATNEKLFF
TRBJ1-1	TRBV28	once	NA	TGTGCCAGCAGCTTTACGTTGCAGTTTCAAGCTTTCTTT	CASSFTLQFQAFF
TRBJ2-7	TRBV28	NA	TRBD1	TGTGCCAGCAGTCGGACAGGGGGTTCCTACGAGCAGTACTTC	CASSRTGGSYEQYF
TRBJ2-1	TRBV14	NA	NA	TGTGCCAGCAGCCAAGTTCTGGGCGGGTCAGGGCAGTTCTTC	CASSQVLGGSGQFF
TRBJ1-1	TRBV5-6	NA	NA	TGTGCCAGCAGCTCGGGACAGAACACTGAAGCTTTCTTT	CASSSGQNTEAFF
TRBJ2-3	TRBV7-9	once	TRBD1	TGTGCCAGCAGCTTAGACCTAACAGGGGAACCTGGCACAGATACGCAGTATTTT	CASSLDLTGEPGTDTQYF
TRBJ2-1	TRBV9	NA	NA	TGTGCCAGCAACTGGGATGAGGGAAATGAGCAGTTCTTC	CASNWDEGNEQFF
TRBJ2-3	TRBV4-2	NA	NA	TGTGCCAGCAGCCAGGTACAGGGAGGGACAGATACGCAGTATTTT	CASSQVQGGTDTQYF
TRBJ2-5	TRBV28	NA	NA	TGTGCCAGCAGTCTCGGAGAGACCCAGTACTTC	CASSLGETQYF
TRBJ2-2	TRBV5-6	few	NA	TGTGCCAGCAGCTTGCTGGGGAGGAATACCGGGGAGCTGTTTTTT	CASSLLGRNTGELFF
TRBJ2-7	TRBV7-9	NA	NA	TGTGCCAGCAGCCCGGGACAAAGCGTCGAGCAGTACTTC	CASSPGQSVEQYF
TRBJ1-3	TRBV19	NA	NA	TGTGCCAGTAGTCGAGGCGGCTCTGGAAACACCATATATTTT	CASSRGGSGNTIYF
TRBJ1-5	TRBV7-3	NA	NA	TGTGCCAGCAGCTTACTCCCCGATCAGCCCCAGCATTTT	CASSLLPDQPQHF
TRBJ2-5	TRBV3-1/TRBV3-2	NA	NA	TGTGCCAGCACCCCTGCGGGCGGGTTCGAGGGAGAGACCCAGTACTTC	CASTPAGGFEGETQYF
TRBJ2-7	TRBV15	NA	NA	TGTGCCACCAGCAGAGACAGGGGCCGAGCCTACGAGCAGTACTTC	CATSRDRGRAYEQYF
TRBJ2-4	TRBV11-2	NA	TRBD2	TGTGCCAGCAGCTTAGCCGGGAGGGCCAACATTCAGTACTTC	CASSLAGRANIQYF
TRBJ1-6	TRBV28	NA	NA	TGTGCCAGCGGCCAGGGTGTAGTTTTGTCACCCCTCCACTTT	CASGQGVVLSPLHF